This T cell receptor (beta chain) appears in the sequencing data of a study of T cell responses to AZD1222 COVID-19 vaccine. The CDR3 extends over 15 amino acids. CDR1 and CDR2 (germline): SGHRS, YFSETQ. Losses at the gene ends were 4 bases for V and 1 base for J; bases not matched to a gene: 4. For this clone: Its antigen is unidentified.

Overall study findings and caveats: Reports say nearly half of spike-specific TCRs go after unmutated variant regions. Seropositive AZD1222 recipients at baseline numbered only five to seven. Spike-wide coverage was observed for vaccine-associated CD4 TCRs, with dominant responses at 160-218 and 743-854.

Clones were read by immunoSEQ multiplex PCR, and TCRdb kept only the in-frame ones, dropping some. Of more than 60,000 clones in the sample, roughly 87% were seen once. This specimen was peripheral blood, taken 28 days after the second AZD1222 dose. V gene TRBV5-1 combines with J gene TRBJ1-1; 10 bases map to TRBD1. This receptor was taken from an adult who received the AZD1222 COVID-19 vaccine. The DNA for the CDR3 is TGCGCCAGCAGCCCCGGGACAGGGGCGAACACTGAAGCTTTCTTT. Its translation is CASSPGTGANTEAFF.